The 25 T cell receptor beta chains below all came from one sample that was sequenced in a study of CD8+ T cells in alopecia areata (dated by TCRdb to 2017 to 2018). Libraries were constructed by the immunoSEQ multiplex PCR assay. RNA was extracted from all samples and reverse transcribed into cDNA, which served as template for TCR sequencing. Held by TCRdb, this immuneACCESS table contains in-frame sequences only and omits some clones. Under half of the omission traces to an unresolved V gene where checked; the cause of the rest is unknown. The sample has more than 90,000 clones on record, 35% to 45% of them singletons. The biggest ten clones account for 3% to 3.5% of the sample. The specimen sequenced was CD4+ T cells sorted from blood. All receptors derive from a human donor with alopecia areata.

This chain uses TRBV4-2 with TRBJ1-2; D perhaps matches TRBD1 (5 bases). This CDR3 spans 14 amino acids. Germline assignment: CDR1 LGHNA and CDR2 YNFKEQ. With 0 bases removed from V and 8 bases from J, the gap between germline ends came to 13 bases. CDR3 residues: CASSQDPGVRGYTF. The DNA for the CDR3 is TGTGCCAGCAGCCAAGATCCGGGGGTGAGAGGCTACACCTTC.

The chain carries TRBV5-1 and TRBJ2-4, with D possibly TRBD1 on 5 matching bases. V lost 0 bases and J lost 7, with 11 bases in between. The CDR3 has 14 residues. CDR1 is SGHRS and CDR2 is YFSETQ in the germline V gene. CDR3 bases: TGCGCCAGCAGCTTGGGAATGGACAATAACATTCAGTACTTC. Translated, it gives CASSLGMDNNIQYF.

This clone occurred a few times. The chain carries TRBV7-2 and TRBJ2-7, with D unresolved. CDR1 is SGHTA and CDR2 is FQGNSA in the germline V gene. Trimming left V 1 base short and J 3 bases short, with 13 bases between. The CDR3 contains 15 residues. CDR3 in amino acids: CASSLEYYPLYEQYF. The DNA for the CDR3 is TGTGCCAGCAGCTTAGAGTACTACCCCCTCTACGAGCAGTACTTC. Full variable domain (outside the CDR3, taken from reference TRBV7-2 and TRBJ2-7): GAGVSQSPSNKVTEKGKDVELRCDPISGHTALYWYRQSLGQGLEFLIYFQGNSAPDKSGLPSDRFSAERTGGSVSTLTIQRTQQEDSAVYLCASSLEYYPLYEQYFGPGTRLTVT.

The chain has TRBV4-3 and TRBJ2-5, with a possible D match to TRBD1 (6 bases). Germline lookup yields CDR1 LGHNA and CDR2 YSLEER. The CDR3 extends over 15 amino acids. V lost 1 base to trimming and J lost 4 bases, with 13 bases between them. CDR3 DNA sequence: TGCGCCAGCAGCCAAGGGCAGGGGTCCCCAGAGACCCAGTACTTC. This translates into CASSQGQGSPETQYF.

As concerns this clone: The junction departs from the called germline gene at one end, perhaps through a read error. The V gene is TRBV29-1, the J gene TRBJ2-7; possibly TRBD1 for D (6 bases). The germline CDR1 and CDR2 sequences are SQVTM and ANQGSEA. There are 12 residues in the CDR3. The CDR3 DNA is TGCAGCGTCTCCGGACAGTACTACGAGCAGCACTTC. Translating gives CSVSGQYYEQHF.

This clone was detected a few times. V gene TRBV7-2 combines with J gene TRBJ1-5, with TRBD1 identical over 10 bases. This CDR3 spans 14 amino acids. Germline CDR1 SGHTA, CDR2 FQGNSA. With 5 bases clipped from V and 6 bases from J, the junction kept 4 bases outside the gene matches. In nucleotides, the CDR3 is TGTGCCAGCAGCACTGACAGGGGGCCTCAGCCCCAGCATTTT. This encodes CASSTDRGPQPQHF.

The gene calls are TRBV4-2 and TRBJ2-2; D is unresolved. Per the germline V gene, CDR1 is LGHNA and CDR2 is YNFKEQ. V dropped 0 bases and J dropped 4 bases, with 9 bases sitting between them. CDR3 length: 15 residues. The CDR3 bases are TGTGCCAGCAGCCAAGATCCACAGCCCACCGGGGAGCTGTTTTTT. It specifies CASSQDPQPTGELFF.

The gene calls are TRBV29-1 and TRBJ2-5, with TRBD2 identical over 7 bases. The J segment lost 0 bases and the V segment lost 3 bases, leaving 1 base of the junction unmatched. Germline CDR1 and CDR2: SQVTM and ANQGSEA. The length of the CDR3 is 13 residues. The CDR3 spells CSVDGGYQETQYF. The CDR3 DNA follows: TGCAGCGTTGACGGGGGGTACCAAGAGACCCAGTACTTC. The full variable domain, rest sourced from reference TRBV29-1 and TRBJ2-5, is SAVISQKPSRDICQRGTSLTIQCQVDSQVTMMFWYRQQPGQSLTLIATANQGSEATYESGFVIDKFPISRPNLTFSTLTVSNMSPEDSSIYLCSVDGGYQETQYFGPGTRLLVL.

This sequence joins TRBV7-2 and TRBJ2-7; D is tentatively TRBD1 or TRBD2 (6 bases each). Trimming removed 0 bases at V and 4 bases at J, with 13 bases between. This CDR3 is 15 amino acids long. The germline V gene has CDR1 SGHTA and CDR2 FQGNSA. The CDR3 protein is CASSLASGGRYEQYF. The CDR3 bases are TGTGCCAGCAGCTTAGCATCCGGGGGCCGATACGAGCAGTACTTC.

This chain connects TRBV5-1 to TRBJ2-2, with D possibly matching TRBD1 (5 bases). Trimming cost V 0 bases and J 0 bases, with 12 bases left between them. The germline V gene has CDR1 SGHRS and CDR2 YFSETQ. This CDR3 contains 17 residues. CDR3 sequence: CASSLAVQGPNTGELFF. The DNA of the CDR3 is TGCGCCAGCAGCTTGGCCGTCCAGGGCCCGAACACCGGGGAGCTGTTTTTT.

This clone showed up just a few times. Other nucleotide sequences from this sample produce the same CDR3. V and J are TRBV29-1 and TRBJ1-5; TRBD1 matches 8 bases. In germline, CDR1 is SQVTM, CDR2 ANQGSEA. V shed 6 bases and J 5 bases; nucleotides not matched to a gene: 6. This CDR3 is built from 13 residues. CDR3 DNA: TGCAGCGTGGCAGGACAGGGAGATCAGCCCCAGCATTTT. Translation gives CSVAGQGDQPQHF. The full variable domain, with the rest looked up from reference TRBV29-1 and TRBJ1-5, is SAVISQKPSRDICQRGTSLTIQCQVDSQVTMMFWYRQQPGQSLTLIATANQGSEATYESGFVIDKFPISRPNLTFSTLTVSNMSPEDSSIYLCSVAGQGDQPQHFGDGTRLSIL.

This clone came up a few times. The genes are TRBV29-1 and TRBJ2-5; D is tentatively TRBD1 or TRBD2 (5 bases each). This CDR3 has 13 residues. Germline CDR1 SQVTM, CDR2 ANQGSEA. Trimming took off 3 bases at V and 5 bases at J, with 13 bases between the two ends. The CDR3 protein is CSVDPVWGETQYF. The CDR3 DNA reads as TGCAGCGTTGACCCAGTTTGGGGGGAGACCCAGTACTTC.

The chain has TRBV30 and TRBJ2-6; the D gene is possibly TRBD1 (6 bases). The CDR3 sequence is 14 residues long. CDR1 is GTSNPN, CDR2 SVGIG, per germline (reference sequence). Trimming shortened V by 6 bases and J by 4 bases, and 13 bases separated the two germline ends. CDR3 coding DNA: TGTGCCTGCCGGTGGGGGCCCGGGGCCAACGTCCTGACTTTC. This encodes CACRWGPGANVLTF.

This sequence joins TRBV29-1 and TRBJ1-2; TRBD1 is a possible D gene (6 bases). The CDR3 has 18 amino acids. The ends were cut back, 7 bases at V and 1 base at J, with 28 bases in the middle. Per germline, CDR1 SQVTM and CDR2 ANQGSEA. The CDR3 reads CSAPFFGQPKNLNYGYTF. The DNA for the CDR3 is TGCAGCGCTCCCTTCTTCGGACAGCCCAAAAACCTTAACTATGGCTACACCTTC.

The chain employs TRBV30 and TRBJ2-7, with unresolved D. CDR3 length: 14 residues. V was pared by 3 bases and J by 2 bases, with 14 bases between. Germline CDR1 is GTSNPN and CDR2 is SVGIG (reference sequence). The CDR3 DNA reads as TGTGCCTGGAGAAGGCGCCTACTTACCTACGAGCAGTACTTC. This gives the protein CAWRRRLLTYEQYF.

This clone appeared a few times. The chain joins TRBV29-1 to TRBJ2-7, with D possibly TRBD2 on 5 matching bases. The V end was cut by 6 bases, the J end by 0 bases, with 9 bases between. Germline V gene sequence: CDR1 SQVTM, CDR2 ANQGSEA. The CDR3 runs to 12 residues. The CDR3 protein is CSVSGISYEQYF. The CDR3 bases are TGCAGCGTCTCCGGGATCTCCTACGAGCAGTACTTC.

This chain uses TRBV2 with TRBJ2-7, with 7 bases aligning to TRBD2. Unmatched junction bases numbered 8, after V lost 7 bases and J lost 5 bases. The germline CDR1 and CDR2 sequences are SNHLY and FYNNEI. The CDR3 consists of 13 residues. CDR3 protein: CASMPRGYNEQYF. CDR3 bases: TGTGCCAGCATGCCGCGGGGGTACAACGAGCAGTACTTC.

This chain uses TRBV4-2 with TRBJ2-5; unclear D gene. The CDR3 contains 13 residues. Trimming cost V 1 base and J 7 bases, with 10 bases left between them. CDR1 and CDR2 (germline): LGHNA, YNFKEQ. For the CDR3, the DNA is TGTGCCAGCAGCCAAGCCCCAACAGTGACCCAGTACTTC. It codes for CASSQAPTVTQYF.

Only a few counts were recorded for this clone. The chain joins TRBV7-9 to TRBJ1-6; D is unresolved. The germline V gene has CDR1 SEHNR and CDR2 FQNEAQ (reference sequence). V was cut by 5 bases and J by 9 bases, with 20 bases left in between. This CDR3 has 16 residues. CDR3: CASSPRLGDRGSPLHF. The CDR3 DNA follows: TGTGCCAGCAGCCCCCGGCTTGGGGATAGAGGTTCACCCCTCCACTTT.

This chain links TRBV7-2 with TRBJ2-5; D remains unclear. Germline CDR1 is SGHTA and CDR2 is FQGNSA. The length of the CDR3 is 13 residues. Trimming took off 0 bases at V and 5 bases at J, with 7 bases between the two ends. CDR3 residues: CASSLAVRETQYF. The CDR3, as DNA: TGTGCCAGCAGCTTAGCAGTGCGGGAGACCCAGTACTTC.

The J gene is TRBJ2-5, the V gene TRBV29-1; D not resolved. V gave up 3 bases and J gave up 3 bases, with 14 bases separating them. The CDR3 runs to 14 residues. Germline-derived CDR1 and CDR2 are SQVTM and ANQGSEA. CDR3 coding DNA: TGCAGCGTTGAGTGGTTGGTTCAAAAAGAGACCCAGTACTTC. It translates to CSVEWLVQKETQYF.

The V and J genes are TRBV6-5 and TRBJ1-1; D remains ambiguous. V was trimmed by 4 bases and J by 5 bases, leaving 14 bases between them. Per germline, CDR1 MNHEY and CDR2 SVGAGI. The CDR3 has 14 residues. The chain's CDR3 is CASSLLPGRTEAFF. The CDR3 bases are TGTGCCAGCAGTTTATTACCTGGACGGACTGAAGCTTTCTTT.

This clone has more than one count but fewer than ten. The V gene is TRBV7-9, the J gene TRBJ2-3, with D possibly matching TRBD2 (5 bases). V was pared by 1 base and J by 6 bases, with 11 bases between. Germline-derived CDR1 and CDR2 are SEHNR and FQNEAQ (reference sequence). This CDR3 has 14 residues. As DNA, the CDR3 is TGTGCCAGCAGCTTAGGGGGAGATCACGATACGCAGTATTTT. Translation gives CASSLGGDHDTQYF.

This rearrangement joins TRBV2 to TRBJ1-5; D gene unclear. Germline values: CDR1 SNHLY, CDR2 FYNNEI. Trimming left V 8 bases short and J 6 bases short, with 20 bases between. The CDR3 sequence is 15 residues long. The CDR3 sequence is CASQLANRRAQPQHF. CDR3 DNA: TGTGCCAGCCAGCTGGCGAACCGAAGGGCTCAGCCCCAGCATTTT. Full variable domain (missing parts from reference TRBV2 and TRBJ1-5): EPEVTQTPSHQVTQMGQEVILRCVPISNHLYFYWYRQILGQKVEFLVSFYNNEISEKSEIFDDQFSVERPDGSNFTLKIRSTKLEDSAMYFCASQLANRRAQPQHFGDGTRLSIL.

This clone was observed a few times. Written as DNA, the CDR3 is TGTGCCAGCAGCGTAGCTTGGCCGGACCAAAGCACAGATACGCAGTATTTT. Translating gives CASSVAWPDQSTDTQYF. V usage is TRBV9 and J usage is TRBJ2-3; D is unclear. There are 17 residues in the CDR3. Per the germline V gene, CDR1 is SGDLS and CDR2 is YYNGEE. V was shortened by 0 bases and J by 0 bases, with 14 bases between the two germline ends. Using reference TRBV9 and TRBJ2-3 for the parts outside the CDR3, the full variable domain is DSGVTQTPKHLITATGQRVTLRCSPRSGDLSVYWYQQSLDQGLQFLIQYYNGEERAKGNILERFSAQQFPDLHSELNLSSLELGDSALYFCASSVAWPDQSTDTQYFGPGTRLTVL.